A selection of T cell receptor beta chains follows, all from one sample in a study of blood T cell repertoires in COVID-19. Profiled with immunoSEQ multiplex PCR; TCRdb holds only in-frame clones, not every one. This sample has approximately 280,000 clones, with roughly 86% found just once. The sample consisted of PBMCs or T cells enriched from blood (not recorded which). The receptor set was obtained from a young woman who had recovered from COVID-19. The CDR3 runs from the conserved cysteine through the conserved F or W. Fields, in order: J gene, D gene, V gene, clone size, CDR3 DNA, CDR3 protein. The D gene is left open where the match is weak. A clone size is listed for some rows: how often the clone was seen (once, few, many), or a class if it is expanded.

J: TRBJ1-6
D: NA
V: TRBV9
size: NA
DNA: TGTGCCAGCAGCGCGGAACAGAGCTCCTATAATTCACCCCTCCACTTT
CDR3: CASSAEQSSYNSPLHF

J: TRBJ2-3
D: NA
V: TRBV7-9
size: many
DNA: TGTGCCAGCAGCTACCAGACAGCATCCGGATTCACAGATACGCAGTATTTT
CDR3: CASSYQTASGFTDTQYF

J: TRBJ2-7
D: NA
V: TRBV12-3/TRBV12-4
size: NA
DNA: TGTGCCAGCAGTTGGGGCGAGTACGAGCAGTACTTC
CDR3: CASSWGEYEQYF

J: TRBJ1-2
D: NA
V: TRBV6-5
size: NA
DNA: TGTGCCAGCAGACCGGTAGGACAGAAAGGCTACACCTTC
CDR3: CASRPVGQKGYTF

J: TRBJ2-7
D: TRBD1
V: TRBV5-4
size: NA
DNA: TGTGCCAGCAGCTTGGGGACAGGGGGCTCATACGAGCAGTACTTC
CDR3: CASSLGTGGSYEQYF

J: TRBJ1-6
D: TRBD1
V: TRBV4-3
size: NA
DNA: TGCGCCAGCAGCCAAGGGGACAGGTATAATTCACCCCTCCACTTT
CDR3: CASSQGDRYNSPLHF

J: TRBJ1-6
D: TRBD1
V: TRBV19
size: few
DNA: TGTGCCAGCACCACAGGGGCGCCTAATTCACCCCTCCACTTT
CDR3: CASTTGAPNSPLHF

J: TRBJ1-5
D: NA
V: TRBV28
size: NA
DNA: TGTGCCAGCAGTTTCCCGGAGACAGGTTTGAAGCCCCAGCATTTT
CDR3: CASSFPETGLKPQHF

J: TRBJ2-1
D: NA
V: TRBV7-8
size: NA
DNA: TGTGCCAGCAGCTTAGGGGACTCCGGCTGGGGGTACAATGAGCAGTTCTTC
CDR3: CASSLGDSGWGYNEQFF

J: TRBJ1-1
D: NA
V: TRBV5-4
size: NA
DNA: TGTGCCACCGAGACGGGAAACACTGAAGCTTTCTTT
CDR3: CATETGNTEAFF

J: TRBJ1-3
D: NA
V: TRBV13
size: NA
DNA: TGTGCCAGCAGCCTTAGGGGGGGGCCAGGAAACACCATATATTTT
CDR3: CASSLRGGPGNTIYF

J: TRBJ2-1
D: NA
V: TRBV11-2
size: NA
DNA: TGTGCCAGCAGCTTAGGGGGCGGATCCTACAATGAGCAGTTCTTC
CDR3: CASSLGGGSYNEQFF

J: TRBJ2-2
D: NA
V: TRBV11-2
size: NA
DNA: TGTGCCAGCAGCTTGAGCGGAGGGGGCCCGGTCACCGGGGAGCTGTTTTTT
CDR3: CASSLSGGGPVTGELFF

J: TRBJ1-2
D: TRBD1
V: TRBV5-6
size: NA
DNA: TGTGCCAGCAGCCGGGACAGACGTGGAGGCTACACCTTC
CDR3: CASSRDRRGGYTF

J: TRBJ1-4
D: NA
V: TRBV7-8
size: once
DNA: TGTGCCAGCAGCTTAGACAGGGCGAGTGAAAAACTGTTTTTT
CDR3: CASSLDRASEKLFF

J: TRBJ2-2
D: NA
V: TRBV24-1
size: NA
DNA: TGTGCCACCAGTCTAGGGGCAACCGGGGAGCTGTTTTTT
CDR3: CATSLGATGELFF

J: TRBJ2-7
D: TRBD1
V: TRBV10-3
size: NA
DNA: TGTGCCATCAGTAACCGGGACAGCTCCCTGCAGTACTTC
CDR3: CAISNRDSSLQYF

J: TRBJ2-4
D: TRBD2
V: TRBV7-9
size: NA
DNA: TGTGCCAGCAGCTTAGGAGTTGTAGCGGGAGGGCCTGACATTCAGTACTTC
CDR3: CASSLGVVAGGPDIQYF

J: TRBJ1-2
D: NA
V: TRBV7-9
size: NA
DNA: TGTGCCAGCAGCCCCAAAAAAAACTATGGCTACACCTTC
CDR3: CASSPKKNYGYTF

J: TRBJ2-1
D: TRBD2
V: TRBV30
size: NA
DNA: TGTGCCTCTTACGGGACTAGCGGGGGGGAACAGTTCTTC
CDR3: CASYGTSGGEQFF

J: TRBJ1-5
D: NA
V: TRBV5-5
size: once
DNA: TGTGCCAGCAGCTCGGAGAGGGGGTTTAATCAGCCCCAGCATTTT
CDR3: CASSSERGFNQPQHF

J: TRBJ2-1
D: NA
V: TRBV2
size: NA
DNA: TGTGCCAGCAGGACCACCCAAGCGATCAATGAGCAGTTCTTC
CDR3: CASRTTQAINEQFF